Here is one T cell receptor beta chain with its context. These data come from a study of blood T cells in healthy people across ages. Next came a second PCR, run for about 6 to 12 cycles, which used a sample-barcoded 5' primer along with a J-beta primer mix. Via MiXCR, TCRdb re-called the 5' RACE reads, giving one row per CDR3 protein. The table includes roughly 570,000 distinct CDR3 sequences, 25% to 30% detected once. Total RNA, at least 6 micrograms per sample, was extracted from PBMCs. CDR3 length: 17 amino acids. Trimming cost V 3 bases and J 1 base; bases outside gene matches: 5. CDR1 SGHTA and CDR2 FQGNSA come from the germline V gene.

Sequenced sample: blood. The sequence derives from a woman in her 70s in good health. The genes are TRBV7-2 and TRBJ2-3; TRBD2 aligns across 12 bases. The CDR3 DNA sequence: TGTGCCAGCAGCTTGCTAGCGGGGGGGCTCGGCACAGATACGCAGTATTTT. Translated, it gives CASSLLAGGLGTDTQYF.